This TCR beta chain was recovered during a study of cytomegalovirus exposure and HLA in healthy donors. PCR amplification relied on 60 Vbeta primers (plus 13 Jbeta primers). Some clones are missing from TCRdb's copy, which holds only in-frame ones; the method was immunoSEQ multiplex PCR. The sample table sets out around 100,000 clones. The CDR3 is 14 residues long. The V gene lost 0 bases and the J gene lost 5 bases, with 6 bases spanning the gap. The germline gives CDR1 SGHDT, CDR2 YYEEEE. Worth noting for this clone: Its antigen remains unidentified.

Points from the study as a whole: With later analysis, a missense DCLRE1C variant became linked to TCR beta V- and J-gene trimming. For most subjects, TCR beta sequences were reported to predict HLA-A and HLA-B alleles with accuracy. TCR beta chains numbering under 200 were designated cytomegalovirus-associated.

Sequencing input: PBMCs. This chain uses TRBV5-6 with TRBJ1-6; unclear D gene. This TCR came from a man in his forties in good health and CMV-seronegative. CDR3 bases: TGTGCCAGCAGCTTGGCACAAGATAATTCACCCCTCCACTTT. This codes for CASSLAQDNSPLHF.